This T cell receptor beta chain was sequenced during a study of yellow fever vaccine responses in identical twins (dated by TCRdb to the late 2010s). Notes on the research overall: Focusing on identical twins, the study followed the T cell clones that responded to the vaccine, and did so with precision. Findings and caveats that apply to the study as a whole: According to the authors, the vaccine-induced T cell response in identical twins seemed to be partly convergent and partly specific to each individual.

This clonotype was found a few times. What antigen it recognizes has not been identified. No base quality values were provided; no much bigger clone lies one nucleotide off. The library was prepared using RT-PCR. Instrument on record: Illumina HiSeq 2500. TCRdb trimmed public reads at Q25 via fastp, called clones via MiXCR and kept in-frame beta chains. Identical CDR3 protein sequences are pooled into one entry, listed with their most common genes and DNA. A total of roughly 920 distinct CDR3 sequences appear in this sample, more than 65% of them only once. The ten biggest clones cover 35% to 50% of the sample. V ends up 4 bases short and J 1 base short, with an unmatched junction base count of 8. The CDR3 numbers 16 residues from cysteine through phenylalanine. Just CDR3 DNA is preserved here, 48 bases in frame from base 1.

The sequence links TRBV12-3 or TRBV12-4 to TRBJ1-1; TRBD1 matches 8 bases in the middle. The receptor comes from a female donor who received the yellow fever vaccine. This material consisted of T cells from blood (PBMCs), unsorted or a sorted subset (not recorded which), taken before or after yellow fever vaccination (not recorded which). The base sequence is TGTGCCAGCAGTTCCTACAGGGGGTTCAGGAACACTGAAGCTTTCTTT. Its amino acids are CASSSYRGFRNTEAFF.